The T cell receptor (beta chain) described here comes from a study of blood T cell repertoires in COVID-19. Overall study: Specimens from acute and convalescent COVID-19 originated in the United States, Italy and Spain. PBMCs, B-cell-depleted T cells, or T cells provided the cDNA or gDNA that made up the material.

Enrollees, about 18 to 89 years old, lived in about two dozen US areas. Two negative PCRs, clearance, or symptom resolution were required of recovered Cohort 3 donors. The germline V gene has CDR1 MNHEY and CDR2 SVGAGI. The CDR3 spans 15 residues. Trimming removed 2 bases from V and 6 bases from J, with 14 bases in between. Profiling relied on immunoSEQ multiplex PCR, and the TCRdb table lists in-frame clones only, not all of them. The sample holds some 490,000 clones, around nine tenths seen once. The clonotype originates from a woman aged 55-69 years who had recovered from COVID-19. Sequencing was carried out using PBMCs or T cells enriched from blood (not recorded which). The chain recombines TRBV6-5 with TRBJ1-5, with a possible D match to TRBD1 (6 bases). The CDR3 DNA sequence: TGTGCCAGCAGTTACATCGTGGGAGGGGGTCAGCCCCAGCATTTT. This encodes CASSYIVGGGQPQHF.